Listed here are 9 T cell receptor beta chains from one sample, sequenced in a study of T-cell reconstitution after alpha-beta-depleted transplantation in children. Unique molecular identifiers were built into the TCRbeta library. TCRdb reprocessed the PCR reads via MiXCR and lists one record per CDR3 protein. The repertoire has around 600,000 distinct CDR3 sequences, under 30% of them found once; the top ten carry 11% to 15%. This material consisted of PBMCs, mostly from graft donor cells, taken 360 days after TCRalphabeta/CD19-depleted stem cell transplant. The receptor source for this set is a boy under two years old who had a stem cell transplant for acute myeloid leukemia, so the T cells may come from the graft donor.

This clonotype appeared a few times. The V call is TRBV12-3 or TRBV12-4, the J call TRBJ1-5; D possibly corresponds to TRBD1 (6 bases). V lost 5 bases and J 4 bases, leaving 18 bases between the germline ends. CDR3 size: 16 residues. The CDR3 protein is CASSSPGTPLNQPQHF. The DNA of the CDR3 is TGTGCCAGCAGTAGTCCCGGGACACCCTTGAATCAGCCCCAGCATTTT.

There are many counts of this clonotype. The rearrangement links TRBV20-1 to TRBJ1-5; TRBD1 matches 11 bases. V shed 3 bases, J shed 4 bases, and the junction held 2 bases outside the gene matches. The germline V gene has CDR1 DFQATT and CDR2 SNEGSKA (reference sequence). The CDR3 runs to 14 residues. CDR3 nucleotides: TGCAGTGCTAGCGGGACAGGGGGTAATCAGCCCCAGCATTTT. As protein: CSASGTGGNQPQHF.

This clonotype appeared many times. The CDR3 DNA reads as TGCAGTGCTAGAGATCATGCCTCTGGGGCGGGGATAACTTTCTTT. It is translated as CSARDHASGAGITFF. The chain uses TRBV20-1 and TRBJ1-1; TRBD1 might be the D (5 bases). The CDR3 length is 15 residues. V lost 0 bases to trimming and J lost 12 bases, with 23 bases between them. Germline lookup yields CDR1 DFQATT and CDR2 SNEGSKA (reference sequence).

This clonotype was seen many times. This chain connects TRBV5-1 to TRBJ2-2; tentatively, D is TRBD1 or TRBD2 (5 bases each). The CDR3 length is 20 residues. With 2 bases removed from V and 4 bases from J, the gap between germline ends came to 27 bases. Germline lookup yields CDR1 SGHRS and CDR2 YFSETQ. The CDR3 sequence is CASSFRGAGSRSRGTGELFF. CDR3 nucleotide sequence: TGCGCCAGCAGCTTTCGGGGCGCAGGGTCTCGGTCGAGGGGCACCGGGGAGCTGTTTTTT.

In its sample, this clonotype was seen a few times. The V gene is TRBV20-1, the J gene TRBJ2-7; perhaps TRBD2 as D (6 bases). This CDR3 spans 13 amino acids. Germline V gene lookup returns CDR1 DFQATT and CDR2 SNEGSKA (reference sequence). V shed 6 bases and J shed 3 bases, with 15 bases lying between them. CDR3 nucleotides: TGCAGTGCCAGCTCAGGGAGGCACTACGAGCAGTACGTC. Protein: CSASSGRHYEQYV.

The chain combines TRBV11-2 with TRBJ2-3; TRBD2 matches 9 bases. The V gene's germline CDR1 is SGHAT and CDR2 FQNNGV. This CDR3 region has 17 residues. The junction had 8 bases not matched to a gene; V was cut back by 2 bases and J by 2 bases. CDR3 nucleotide sequence: TGTGCCAGCAGCTTAAGGGGCGGGGGGGCCATCACAGATACGCAGTATTTT. This translates into CASSLRGGGAITDTQYF.

This clonotype was detected only a few times. The rearrangement links TRBV9 to TRBJ2-2; D remains ambiguous. This CDR3 comprises 13 residues. The germline V and J ends were trimmed by 4 bases and 4 bases, with 8 bases remaining between them. In germline, CDR1 is SGDLS, CDR2 YYNGEE. The CDR3 DNA is TGTGCCAGCAGCTCCCCCAGCACCGGGGAGCTGTTTTTT. Protein product: CASSSPSTGELFF.

This clonotype has a handful of counts. The chain carries TRBV12-3 or TRBV12-4 and TRBJ2-3, with unresolved D. The CDR3 covers 16 residues. V was trimmed by 3 bases and J by 0 bases, leaving 13 bases between them. CDR3 sequence: CASSLLPPISTDTQYF. CDR3 coding DNA: TGTGCCAGCAGTTTGTTACCCCCAATTAGCACAGATACGCAGTATTTT.

This clonotype was counted ten times or more. The rearrangement uses TRBV11-3 and TRBJ2-1; D is possibly TRBD1 (6 bases). The CDR3 runs 14 residues. V lost 3 bases, J lost 7 bases, and 13 bases lay in between. Per the germline V gene, CDR1 is SGHNT and CDR2 is YENEEA. CDR3 in DNA: TGTGCCAGCAGCTTTCCTAGGGGGAGAAATGAGCAGTTCTTC. Amino acid sequence: CASSFPRGRNEQFF.